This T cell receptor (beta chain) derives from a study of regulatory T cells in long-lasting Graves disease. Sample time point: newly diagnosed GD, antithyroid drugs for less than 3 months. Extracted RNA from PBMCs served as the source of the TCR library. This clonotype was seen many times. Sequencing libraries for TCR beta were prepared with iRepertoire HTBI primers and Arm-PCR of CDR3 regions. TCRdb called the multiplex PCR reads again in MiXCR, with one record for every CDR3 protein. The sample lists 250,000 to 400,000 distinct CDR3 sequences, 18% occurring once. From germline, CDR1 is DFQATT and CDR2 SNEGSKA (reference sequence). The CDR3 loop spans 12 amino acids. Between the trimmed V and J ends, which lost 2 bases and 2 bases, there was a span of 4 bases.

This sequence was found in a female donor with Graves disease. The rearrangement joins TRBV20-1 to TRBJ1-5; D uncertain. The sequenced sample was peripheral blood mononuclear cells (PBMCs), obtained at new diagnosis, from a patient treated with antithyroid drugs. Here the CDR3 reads CSARTGNQPQHF. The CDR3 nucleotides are TGCAGTGCTAGAACCGGCAATCAGCCCCAGCATTTT.